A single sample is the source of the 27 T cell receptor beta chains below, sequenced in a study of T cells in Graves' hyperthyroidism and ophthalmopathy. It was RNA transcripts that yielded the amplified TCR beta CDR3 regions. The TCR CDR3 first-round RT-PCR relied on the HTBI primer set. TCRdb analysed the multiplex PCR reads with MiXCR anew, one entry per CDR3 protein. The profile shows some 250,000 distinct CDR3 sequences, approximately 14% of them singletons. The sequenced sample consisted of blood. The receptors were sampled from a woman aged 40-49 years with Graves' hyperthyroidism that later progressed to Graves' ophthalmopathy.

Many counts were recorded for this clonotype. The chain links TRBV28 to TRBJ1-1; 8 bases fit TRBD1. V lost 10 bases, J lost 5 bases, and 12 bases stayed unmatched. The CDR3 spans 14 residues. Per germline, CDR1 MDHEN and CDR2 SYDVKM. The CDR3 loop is CATGISGGGTEAFF. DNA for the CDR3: TGTGCCACCGGAATTTCAGGGGGCGGGACTGAAGCTTTCTTT. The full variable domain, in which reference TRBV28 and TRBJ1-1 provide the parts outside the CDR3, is DVKVTQSSRYLVKRTGEKVFLECVQDMDHENMFWYRQDPGLGLRLIYFSYDVKMKEKGDIPEGYSVSREKKERFSLILESASTNQTSMYLCATGISGGGTEAFFGQGTRLTVV.

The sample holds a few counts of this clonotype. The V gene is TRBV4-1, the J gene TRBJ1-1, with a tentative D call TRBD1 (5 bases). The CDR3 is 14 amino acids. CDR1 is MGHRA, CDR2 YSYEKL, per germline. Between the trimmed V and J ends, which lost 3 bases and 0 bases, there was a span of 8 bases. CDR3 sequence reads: CASSHPGLNTEAFF. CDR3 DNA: TGCGCCAGCAGCCACCCAGGGTTGAACACTGAAGCTTTCTTT.

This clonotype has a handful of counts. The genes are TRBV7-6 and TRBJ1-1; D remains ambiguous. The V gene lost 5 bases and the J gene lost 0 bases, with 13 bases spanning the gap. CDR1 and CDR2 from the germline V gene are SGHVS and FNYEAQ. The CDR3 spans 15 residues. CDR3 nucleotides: TGTGCCAGCAGCCGAGAAGGACGGCTGAACACTGAAGCTTTCTTT. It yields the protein CASSREGRLNTEAFF.

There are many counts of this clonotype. The CDR3 sequence is CASWTGGDYGYTF. The CDR3, as DNA: TGTGCCAGTTGGACAGGGGGCGACTATGGCTACACCTTC. This chain uses TRBV19 with TRBJ1-2; 11 positions agree with TRBD1. The CDR3 is made up of 13 amino acids. Germline trimming cut 8 bases from V and 3 bases from J; bases unmatched to any gene: 2. Germline values: CDR1 LNHDA, CDR2 SQIVND (reference sequence). The complete variable domain, with remaining parts taken from reference TRBV19 and TRBJ1-2, reads DGGITQSPKYLFRKEGQNVTLSCEQNLNHDAMYWYRQDPGQGLRLIYYSQIVNDFQKGDIAEGYSVSREKKESFPLTVTSAQKNPTAFYLCASWTGGDYGYTFGSGTRLTVV.

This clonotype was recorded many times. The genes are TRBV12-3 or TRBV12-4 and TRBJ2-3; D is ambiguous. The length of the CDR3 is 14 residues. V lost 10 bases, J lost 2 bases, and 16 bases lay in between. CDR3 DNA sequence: TGTGCCACTACCCGCGAGTTTCACACAGATACGCAGTATTTT. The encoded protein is CATTREFHTDTQYF.

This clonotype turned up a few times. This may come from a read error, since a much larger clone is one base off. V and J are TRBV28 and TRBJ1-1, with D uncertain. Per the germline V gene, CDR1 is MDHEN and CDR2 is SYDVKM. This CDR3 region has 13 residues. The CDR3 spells CTSSFWYGTEAFF. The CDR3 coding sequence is TGTACCAGCAGTTTTTGGTACGGCACTGAAGCTTTCTTT.

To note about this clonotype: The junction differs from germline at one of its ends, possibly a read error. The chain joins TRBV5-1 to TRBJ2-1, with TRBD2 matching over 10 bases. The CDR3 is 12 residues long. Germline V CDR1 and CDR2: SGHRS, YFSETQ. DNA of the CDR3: TGTGCCCAACCGACTAGCGGGAATGAGCAGTTCTTC. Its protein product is CAQPTSGNEQFF. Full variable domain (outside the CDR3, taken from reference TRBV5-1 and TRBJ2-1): KAGVTQTPRYLIKTRGQQVTLSCSPISGHRSVSWYQQTPGQGLQFLFEYFSETQRNKGNFPGRFSGRQFSNSRSEMNVSTLELGDSALYLCAQPTSGNEQFFGPGTRLTVL.

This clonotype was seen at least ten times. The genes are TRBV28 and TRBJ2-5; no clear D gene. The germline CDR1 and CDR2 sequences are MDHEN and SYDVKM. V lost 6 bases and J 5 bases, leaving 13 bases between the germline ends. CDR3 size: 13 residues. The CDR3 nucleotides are TGTGCCAGCAGGTCATTGGTATGGGAGACCCAGTACTTC. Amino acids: CASRSLVWETQYF.

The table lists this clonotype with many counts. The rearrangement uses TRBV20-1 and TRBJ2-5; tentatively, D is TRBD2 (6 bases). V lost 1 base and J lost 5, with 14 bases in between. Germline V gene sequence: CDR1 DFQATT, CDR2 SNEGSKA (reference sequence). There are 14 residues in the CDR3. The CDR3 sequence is CSARVLAGWETQYF. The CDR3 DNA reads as TGCAGTGCTAGAGTTCTCGCGGGGTGGGAGACCCAGTACTTC.

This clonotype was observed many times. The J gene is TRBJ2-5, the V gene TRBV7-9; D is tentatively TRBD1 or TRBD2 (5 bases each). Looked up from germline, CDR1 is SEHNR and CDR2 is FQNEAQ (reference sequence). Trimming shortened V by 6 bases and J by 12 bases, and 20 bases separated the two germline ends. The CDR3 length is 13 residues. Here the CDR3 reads CASRGVGQTYEYF. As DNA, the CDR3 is TGTGCCAGCAGGGGGGTGGGGCAGACATACGAGTACTTC.

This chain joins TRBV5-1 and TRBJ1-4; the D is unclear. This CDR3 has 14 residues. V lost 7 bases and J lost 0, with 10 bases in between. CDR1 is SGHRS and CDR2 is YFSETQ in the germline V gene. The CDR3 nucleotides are TGCGCCAGCGGACCGACGGCAACTAATGAAAAACTGTTTTTT. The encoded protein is CASGPTATNEKLFF.

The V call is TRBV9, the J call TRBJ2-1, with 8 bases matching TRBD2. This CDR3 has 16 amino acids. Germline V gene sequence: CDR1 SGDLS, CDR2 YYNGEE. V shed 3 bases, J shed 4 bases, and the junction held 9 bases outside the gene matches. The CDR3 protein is CASSAAGLGVYNEQFF. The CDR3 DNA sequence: TGTGCCAGCAGCGCCGCGGGACTAGGAGTTTACAATGAGCAGTTCTTC.

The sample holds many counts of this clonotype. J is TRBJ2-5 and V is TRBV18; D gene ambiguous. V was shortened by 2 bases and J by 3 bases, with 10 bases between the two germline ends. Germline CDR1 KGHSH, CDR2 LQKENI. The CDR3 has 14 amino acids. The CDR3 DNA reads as TGTGCCAGCTCACCAGGTGGATCTAAAGAGACCCAGTACTTC. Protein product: CASSPGGSKETQYF.

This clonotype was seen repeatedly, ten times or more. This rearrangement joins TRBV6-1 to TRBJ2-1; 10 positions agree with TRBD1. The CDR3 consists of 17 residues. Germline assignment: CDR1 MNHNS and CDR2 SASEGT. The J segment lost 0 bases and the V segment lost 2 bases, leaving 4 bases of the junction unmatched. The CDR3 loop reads CASSERGQGGSYNEQFF. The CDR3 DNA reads TGTGCCAGCAGTGAAAGAGGACAGGGGGGCTCCTACAATGAGCAGTTCTTC.

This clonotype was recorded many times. CDR3 DNA: TGTGCCAGCAGTTACTGGGGACAAGGCTACACCTTC. Amino acid sequence: CASSYWGQGYTF. The chain recombines TRBV6-5 with TRBJ1-2, with D perhaps matching TRBD1 (6 bases). V was pared by 1 base and J by 8 bases, with 8 bases between. This CDR3 has 12 residues. Germline V gene data show CDR1 as MNHEY and CDR2 as SVGAGI.

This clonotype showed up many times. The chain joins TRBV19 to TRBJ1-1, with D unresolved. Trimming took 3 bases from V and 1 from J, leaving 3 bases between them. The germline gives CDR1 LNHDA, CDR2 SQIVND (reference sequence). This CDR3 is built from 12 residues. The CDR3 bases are TGTGCCAGTAGTATCGGGAACACTGAAGCTTTCTTT. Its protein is CASSIGNTEAFF.

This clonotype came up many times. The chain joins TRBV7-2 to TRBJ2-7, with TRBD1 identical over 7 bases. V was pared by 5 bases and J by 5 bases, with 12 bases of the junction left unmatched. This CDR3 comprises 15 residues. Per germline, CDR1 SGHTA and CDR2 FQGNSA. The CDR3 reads CASSLHRGTRNEQYF. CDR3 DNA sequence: TGTGCCAGCAGCCTACACAGGGGTACGAGGAACGAGCAGTACTTC.

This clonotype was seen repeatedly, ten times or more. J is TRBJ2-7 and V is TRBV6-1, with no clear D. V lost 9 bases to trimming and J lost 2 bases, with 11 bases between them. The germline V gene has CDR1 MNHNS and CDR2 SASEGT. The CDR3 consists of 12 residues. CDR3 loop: CASISQTYEQYF. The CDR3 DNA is TGTGCCAGTATCAGCCAGACCTACGAGCAGTACTTC.

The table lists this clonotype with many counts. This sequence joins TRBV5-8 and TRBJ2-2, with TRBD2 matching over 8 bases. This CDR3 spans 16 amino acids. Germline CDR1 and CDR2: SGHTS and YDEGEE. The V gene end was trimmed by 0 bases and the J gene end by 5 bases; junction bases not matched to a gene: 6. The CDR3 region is CASSLERESETGELFF. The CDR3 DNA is TGTGCCAGCAGCTTGGAGCGGGAGAGTGAGACCGGGGAGCTGTTTTTT.

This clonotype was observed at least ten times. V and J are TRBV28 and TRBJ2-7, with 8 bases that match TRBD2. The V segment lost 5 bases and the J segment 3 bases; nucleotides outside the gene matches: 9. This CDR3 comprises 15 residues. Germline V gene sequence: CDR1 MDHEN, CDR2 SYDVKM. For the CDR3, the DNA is TGTGCCAGCAGTGCCGAGCGGGAGAGTTTCTACGAGCAGTACTTC. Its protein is CASSAERESFYEQYF.

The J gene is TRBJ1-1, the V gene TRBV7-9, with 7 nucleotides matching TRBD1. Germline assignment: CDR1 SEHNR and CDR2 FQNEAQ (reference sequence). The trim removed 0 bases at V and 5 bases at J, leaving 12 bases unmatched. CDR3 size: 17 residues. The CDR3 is CASSLAGAGGVGTEAFF. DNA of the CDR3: TGTGCCAGCAGCTTAGCGGGGGCAGGGGGGGTGGGGACTGAAGCTTTCTTT.

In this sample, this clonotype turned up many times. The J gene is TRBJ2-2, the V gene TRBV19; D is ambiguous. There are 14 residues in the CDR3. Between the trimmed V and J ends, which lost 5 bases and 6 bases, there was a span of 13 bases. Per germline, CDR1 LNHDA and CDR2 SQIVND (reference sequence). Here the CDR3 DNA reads TGTGCCAGTAGTGGCACCCATATTTCCGGGGAGCTGTTTTTT. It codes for CASSGTHISGELFF.

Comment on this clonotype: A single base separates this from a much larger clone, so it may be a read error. The chain's CDR3 is CASSFRNPGLHTRELFF. The CDR3 DNA reads TGTGCCAGCAGTTTCCGTAATCCGGGACTACACACCAGGGAGCTGTTTTTT. This chain joins TRBV28 and TRBJ2-2, with 7 bases matching TRBD2. CDR1 and CDR2 (germline): MDHEN, SYDVKM. The CDR3 has 17 amino acids.

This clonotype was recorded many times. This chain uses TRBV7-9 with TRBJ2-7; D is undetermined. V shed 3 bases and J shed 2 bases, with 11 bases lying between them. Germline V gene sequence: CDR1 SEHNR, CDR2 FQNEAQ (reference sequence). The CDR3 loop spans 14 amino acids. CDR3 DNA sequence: TGTGCCAGCAGCTTGGAAGGCGGAACCTACGAGCAGTACTTC. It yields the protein CASSLEGGTYEQYF. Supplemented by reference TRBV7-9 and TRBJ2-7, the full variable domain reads DTGVSQNPRHKITKRGQNVTFRCDPISEHNRLYWYRQTLGQGPEFLTYFQNEAQLEKSRLLSDRFSAERPKGSFSTLEIQRTEQGDSAMYLCASSLEGGTYEQYFGPGTRLTVT.

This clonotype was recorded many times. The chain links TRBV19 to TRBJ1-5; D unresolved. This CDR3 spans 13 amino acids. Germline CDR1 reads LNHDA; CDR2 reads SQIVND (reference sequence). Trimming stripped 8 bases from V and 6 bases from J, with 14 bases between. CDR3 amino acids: CASSAGFSQPQHF. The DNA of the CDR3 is TGTGCCAGTTCGGCCGGGTTTAGTCAGCCCCAGCATTTT.

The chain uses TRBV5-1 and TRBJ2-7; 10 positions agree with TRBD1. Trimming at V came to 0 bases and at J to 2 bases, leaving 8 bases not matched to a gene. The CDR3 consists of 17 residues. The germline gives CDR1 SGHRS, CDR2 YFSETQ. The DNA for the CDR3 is TGCGCCAGCAGCTTGGCCCTCGACAGGGGGCTGACCTACGAGCAGTACTTC. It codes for CASSLALDRGLTYEQYF.

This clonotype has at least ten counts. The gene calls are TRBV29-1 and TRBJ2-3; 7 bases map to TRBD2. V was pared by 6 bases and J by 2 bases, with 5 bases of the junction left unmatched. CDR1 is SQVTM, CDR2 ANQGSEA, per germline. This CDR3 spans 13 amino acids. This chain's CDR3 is CSVRLAPTDTQYF. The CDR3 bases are TGCAGCGTCCGACTAGCCCCCACAGATACGCAGTATTTT.